This is a list of T cell receptor beta chains from one sample in a study of T cell clonotyping in hematopoietic cell transplantation. This table comes from immunoSEQ multiplex PCR, and its TCRdb copy is limited to in-frame clones, with some not included. This table holds fewer than 50,000 clones, about nine tenths found once. The sample here was peripheral blood mononuclear cells, taken before stem cell transplant. The receptors derive from a man between 60 and 75 years old with biphenotypic leukemia. Some clones in this sample may be carry-over from other donors' samples. The conserved cysteine and the conserved F or W are not part of the CDR3 here.

j_call	v_call	cdr3_aa
TRBJ1-4	TRBV9	ASSVGTESLEKLF
TRBJ1-2	TRBV6-5	ASSPDHYGYT
TRBJ2-7	TRBV28	ASSPSSRDRGYEQY
TRBJ2-2	TRBV7-3	ASSRLAGEGKELF
TRBJ2-1	TRBV5-6	ASSFQIRMVNEQF
TRBJ1-2	TRBV5-1	ASSSPEVYGYT
TRBJ1-4	TRBV30	AWSEKGRLTNEKLF
TRBJ1-2	TRBV28	ASSLEGNRVYGYT
TRBJ1-1	TRBV28	ASRGGVVGAF
TRBJ2-1	TRBV12-5	ASGLSGGEQF
TRBJ2-7	TRBV7-2	ASSLQGRGYYEQY
TRBJ1-1	TRBV14	ASSPGLNTEAF
TRBJ2-7	TRBV2	ASSEMSYYEQY
TRBJ2-3	TRBV2	ASSEEEFGRY
TRBJ2-2	TRBV5-4	ASSKPGQGWTGELF
TRBJ1-4	TRBV28	ASHEAGIREKLF
TRBJ2-7	TRBV5-1	ASSLTSGVYEQY
TRBJ2-3	TRBV27	ATAGGSNRDTQY
TRBJ2-7	TRBV28	ASSLPLAGTYEQY
TRBJ2-2	TRBV29-1	SVDGLAGGGELF
TRBJ2-3	TRBV27	ASSHTDTQY
TRBJ2-1	TRBV7-2	ASSLIDEQF
TRBJ2-1	TRBV5-1	ASSLEQGASEQF
TRBJ2-5	TRBV7-8	ASSLRASGRPQETQY
TRBJ2-5	TRBV10-3	AISGPSQETQY
TRBJ1-1	TRBV7-2	ASSLEPGLNTEAF
TRBJ2-4	TRBV6-6	ASSRQVVEDIQY
TRBJ2-7	TRBV30	AWSASPYEQY
TRBJ1-5	TRBV19	ASSIALGMTIKRANQPQH
TRBJ2-6	TRBV7-2	ASSFTAHTPGANVLT
TRBJ2-7	TRBV18	ASSRRDDPSYEQY
TRBJ1-2	TRBV6-1	ASSEGEGAGYGYT
TRBJ2-3	TRBV6-5	ASSEDFITDTQY
TRBJ1-1	TRBV10-3	AIRDTGVAF
TRBJ2-3	TRBV7-2	ASSLIPGVVTDTQY
TRBJ1-5	TRBV6-6	ASSYEVNQPQH
TRBJ2-7	TRBV30	AWSVGGTGSNEQY
TRBJ2-2	TRBV10-3	AISESGGMNTGELF
TRBJ2-5	TRBV7-3	ASSLTASGTQY
TRBJ1-1	TRBV25-1	ASSEWTENTEAF
TRBJ2-3	TRBV7-2	ASSLASGGVDTQY
TRBJ2-2	TRBV7-2	ASSLASGTSTGELF
TRBJ2-7	TRBV2	ASVDPSNYEQY
TRBJ1-1	TRBV27	ASSLLTGYTEAF
TRBJ1-1	TRBV7-2	ASRDGMNTEAF
TRBJ2-5	TRBV7-2	ASSPGIRGTQY
TRBJ1-1	TRBV7-2	ASSVSTATTEAF
TRBJ2-7	TRBV7-3	ASSSGLQTYEQY
TRBJ1-1	TRBV5-1	ASSFILASEAF
TRBJ2-7	TRBV7-8	ASSLDLSGSYEQY
TRBJ1-5	TRBV9	ASSSTPGLNQPQH
TRBJ1-2	TRBV5-1	ASSLGGDDGYT
TRBJ2-1	TRBV12-5	ASGFGHPGDEQF
TRBJ2-1	TRBV2	ASRGLAEWDNEQF
TRBJ1-6	TRBV30	AWSVGGSPLH
TRBJ2-2	TRBV30	AWSATFTGELF
TRBJ1-3	TRBV9	ASSVVADRGGNTIY
TRBJ2-7	TRBV15	ATSRDLAKQY
TRBJ1-2	TRBV5-6	ASSLFSASGYGYT